The 3 T cell receptor beta chains below all came from one sample that was sequenced in a study of T cells in Graves' hyperthyroidism and ophthalmopathy. The source material, RNA transcripts, was used to amplify TCR beta CDR3 regions. Initially, a first-round RT-PCR of the TCR CDR3 employed the HTBI primer set. TCRdb recomputed calls from the multiplex PCR reads with MiXCR, one row per CDR3 protein. Of approximately 380,000 distinct CDR3 sequences in the sample, less than 20% are singletons; the top ten hold about 38%. The sequenced material came from blood. The receptors derive from a young man with Graves' ophthalmopathy.

The sample holds many counts of this clonotype. The rearrangement links TRBV20-1 to TRBJ1-2, with 8 nucleotides matching TRBD1. Germline values: CDR1 DFQATT, CDR2 SNEGSKA (reference sequence). V lost 2 bases to trimming and J lost 4 bases; unmatched junction nucleotides: 6. The CDR3 consists of 14 residues. The CDR3 region has the DNA TGCAGTGCTAGAAGGCAGGGGGCGATCTATGGCTACACCTTC. Translating it yields CSARRQGAIYGYTF.

This clonotype occurred many times. This chain links TRBV20-1 with TRBJ2-5; no reliable D call. The CDR3 covers 15 residues. Trimming cost V 0 bases and J 5 bases, with 16 bases left between them. Germline CDR1 is DFQATT and CDR2 is SNEGSKA (reference sequence). The CDR3 is CSARDQIRAPETQYF. CDR3 sequence (DNA): TGCAGTGCTAGAGATCAGATACGGGCTCCGGAGACCCAGTACTTC.

The genes are TRBV7-3 and TRBJ2-3; 11 nucleotides align to TRBD2. Germline V lookup: CDR1 SGHTA, CDR2 FQGTGA. V dropped 5 bases and J dropped 5; count of bases not matched to a gene: 6. The CDR3 is 15 amino acids. CDR3 loop: CASSRLAGLLDTQYF. CDR3 coding DNA: TGTGCCAGCAGCCGACTAGCGGGGTTATTAGATACGCAGTATTTT.